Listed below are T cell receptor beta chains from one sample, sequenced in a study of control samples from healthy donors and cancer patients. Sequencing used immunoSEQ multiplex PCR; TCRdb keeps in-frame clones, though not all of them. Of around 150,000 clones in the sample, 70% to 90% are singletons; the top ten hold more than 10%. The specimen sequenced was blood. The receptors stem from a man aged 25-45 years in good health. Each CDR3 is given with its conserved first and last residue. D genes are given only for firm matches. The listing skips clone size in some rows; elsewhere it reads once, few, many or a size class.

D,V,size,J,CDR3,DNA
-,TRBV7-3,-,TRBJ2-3,CASSPGAGAADTQYF,TGTGCCAGCAGCCCAGGGGCGGGAGCTGCAGATACGCAGTATTTT
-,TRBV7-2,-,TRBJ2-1,CASSLGGGGASYNEQFF,TGTGCCAGCAGCTTAGGTGGGGGCGGGGCTTCCTACAATGAGCAGTTCTTC
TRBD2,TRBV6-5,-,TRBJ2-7,CASSPASGAYEQYF,TGTGCCAGCAGTCCCGCTAGCGGGGCCTACGAGCAGTACTTC
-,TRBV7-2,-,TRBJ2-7,CASSLSARTVGEQYF,TGTGCCAGCAGCCTTAGCGCTCGAACTGTGGGGGAGCAGTACTTC
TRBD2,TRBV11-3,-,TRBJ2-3,CASSRGLAGADTQYF,TGTGCCAGCAGCCGGGGACTAGCGGGGGCAGATACGCAGTATTTT
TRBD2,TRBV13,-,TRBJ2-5,CASSLNSGGEETQYF,TGTGCCAGCAGCTTAAATAGCGGGGGGGAAGAGACCCAGTACTTC
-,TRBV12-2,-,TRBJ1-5,CASRLRQPQHF,TGTGCAAGTCGCTTACGTCAGCCCCAGCATTTT
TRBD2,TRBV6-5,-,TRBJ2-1,CASSSGTSVYNEQFF,TGTGCCAGCAGCTCCGGGACTAGTGTCTACAATGAGCAGTTCTTC
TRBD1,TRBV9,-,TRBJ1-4,CASSVGFRGPEKLFF,TGTGCCAGCAGCGTAGGTTTCAGGGGGCCTGAAAAACTGTTTTTT
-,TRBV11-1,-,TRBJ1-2,CASSCQPYGYTF,TGTGCCAGCAGCTGTCAGCCCTATGGCTACACCTTC
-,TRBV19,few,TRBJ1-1,CASSSTVNTEAFF,TGTGCCAGTAGTAGTACAGTGAACACTGAAGCTTTCTTT
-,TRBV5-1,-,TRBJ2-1,CASSLAEGGRGNEQFF,TGCGCCAGCAGCTTGGCCGAGGGGGGCCGGGGCAATGAGCAGTTCTTC
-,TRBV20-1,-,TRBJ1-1,CSANLFTEAFF,TGCAGTGCTAATCTCTTCACTGAAGCTTTCTTT
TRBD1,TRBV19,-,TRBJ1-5,CASRGTGAYSNQPQHF,TGTGCCAGTAGAGGGACAGGAGCATATAGCAATCAGCCCCAGCATTTT
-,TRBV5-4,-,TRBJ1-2,CASSLGQQDYGYTF,TGTGCCAGCAGCTTGGGGCAGCAAGACTATGGCTACACCTTC
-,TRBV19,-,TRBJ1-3,CASTFSRNSGNTIYF,TGTGCCAGTACCTTTTCTCGGAACTCTGGAAACACCATATATTTT
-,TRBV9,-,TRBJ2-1,CASSASLFRGTYNEQFF,TGTGCCAGCAGCGCCAGTTTGTTTCGGGGCACCTACAATGAGCAGTTCTTC
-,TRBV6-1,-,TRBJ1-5,CASSEASGFGSQPQHF,TGTGCCAGCAGTGAAGCATCAGGGTTTGGTAGTCAGCCCCAGCATTTT
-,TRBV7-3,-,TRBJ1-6,CASSAGEHSPLHF,TGTGCCAGCAGCGCGGGGGAGCATTCACCCCTCCACTTT
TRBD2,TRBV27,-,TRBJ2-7,CASSYRTSLNEQYF,TGTGCCAGCAGTTATCGGACTAGTCTAAACGAGCAGTACTTC
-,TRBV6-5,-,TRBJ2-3,CASRGGTIFGDTQYF,TGTGCCAGCAGGGGCGGGACCATCTTCGGAGATACGCAGTATTTT
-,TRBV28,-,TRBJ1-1,CATKSTTGAFF,TGTGCCACCAAGTCCACTACGGGAGCTTTCTTT
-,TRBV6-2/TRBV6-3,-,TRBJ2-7,CASSYGEIYEQYF,TGTGCCAGCAGTTATGGAGAGATCTACGAGCAGTACTTC
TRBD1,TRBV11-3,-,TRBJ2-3,CASSLGQGRDTQYF,TGTGCCAGCAGCTTAGGACAGGGTAGAGATACGCAGTATTTT
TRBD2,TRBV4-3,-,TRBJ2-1,CASSQTSGKFHNEQFF,TGCGCCAGCAGCCAAACTAGCGGGAAATTCCACAATGAGCAGTTCTTC
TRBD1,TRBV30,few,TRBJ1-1,CAWSGTGEAFF,TGTGCCTGGTCCGGGACAGGGGAAGCTTTCTTT
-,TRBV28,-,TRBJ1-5,CASSLPRVDQPQHF,TGTGCCAGCAGTTTACCCCGGGTAGATCAGCCCCAGCATTTT
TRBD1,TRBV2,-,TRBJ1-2,CASIGTGRSYGYTF,TGTGCCAGCATCGGGACAGGGAGAAGCTATGGCTACACCTTC
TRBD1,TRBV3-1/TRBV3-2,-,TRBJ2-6,CASSTGGTGATLWGANVLTF,TGTGCCAGCAGTACCGGCGGGACAGGGGCGACCTTGTGGGGGGCCAACGTCCTGACTTTC
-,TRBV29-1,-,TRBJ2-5,CSVYGETQYF,TGCAGCGTTTACGGAGAGACCCAGTACTTC
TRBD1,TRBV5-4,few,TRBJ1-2,CASSLFGEGAYTF,TGTGCCAGCAGCTTGTTTGGGGAGGGGGCCTACACCTTC
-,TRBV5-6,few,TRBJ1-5,CASSLGFWSQPQHF,TGTGCCAGCAGCTTGGGTTTTTGGAGTCAGCCCCAGCATTTT
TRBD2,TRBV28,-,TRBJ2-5,CASSLSGLAGAGTQYF,TGTGCCAGCAGTTTATCTGGACTAGCGGGAGCAGGGACCCAGTACTTC
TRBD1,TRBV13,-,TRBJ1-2,CASSSWDRGRGGRGYTF,TGTGCCAGCAGCTCATGGGACAGGGGGCGCGGAGGTAGAGGCTACACCTTC
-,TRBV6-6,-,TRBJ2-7,CASSDSYEQYF,TGTGCCAGCAGTGACAGCTACGAGCAGTACTTC
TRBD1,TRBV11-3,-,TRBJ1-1,CASSSSGTAEAFF,TGTGCCAGCAGCTCGTCCGGGACAGCTGAAGCTTTCTTT
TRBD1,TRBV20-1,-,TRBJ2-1,CSADRGNEQFF,TGCAGTGCTGACAGGGGAAATGAGCAGTTCTTC
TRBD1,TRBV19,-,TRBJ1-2,CASSSSRRTGTPYGYTF,TGTGCCAGTAGTAGTTCCCGAAGGACAGGGACACCTTATGGCTACACCTTC